This is a list of T cell receptor beta chains from one sample in a study of blood T cell repertoires in COVID-19. Measured with immunoSEQ multiplex PCR; TCRdb has only the in-frame clones, and not every one. Altogether over 45,000 clones are present, roughly 87% being singletons, with the ten largest covering about 5.1%. The sequencing input was peripheral blood. The receptors come from an older man in a cohort sampled during active COVID-19. CDR3s include the opening cysteine and the closing phenylalanine or tryptophan. A D gene is named only where the DNA matches it firmly. The size entry is marked missing in some rows and otherwise reads once, few, many or a size class.

v_call	d_call	clone_size	j_call	cdr3_aa	cdr3_nt
TRBV5-1	TRBD2	once	TRBJ2-7	CASSWTSGGSYEQYF	TGCGCCAGCAGCTGGACTAGCGGGGGGTCCTACGAGCAGTACTTC
TRBV11-2	TRBD1	-	TRBJ2-7	CASSLGQGRAYEQYF	TGTGCCAGCAGCCTTGGACAGGGACGCGCCTACGAGCAGTACTTC
TRBV10-3	TRBD2	-	TRBJ2-3	CAITRTSGTEDTQYF	TGTGCCATCACTCGGACTAGCGGGACAGAAGATACGCAGTATTTT
TRBV3-1/TRBV3-2	TRBD2	-	TRBJ2-3	CASSQDVLAGGRDTQYF	TGTGCCAGCAGCCAAGATGTACTAGCGGGAGGGAGGGATACGCAGTATTTT
TRBV4-1	TRBD1	-	TRBJ1-2	CASSQDRLQGAGGYTF	TGCGCCAGCAGCCAAGATAGGCTACAGGGGGCAGGTGGCTACACCTTC
TRBV6-1	TRBD2	-	TRBJ2-7	CASSEPARGGSYEQYF	TGTGCCAGCAGTGAACCTGCGCGGGGGGGCTCCTACGAGCAGTACTTC
TRBV25-1	TRBD1	-	TRBJ1-5	CASSDADRGSNQPQHF	TGTGCCAGCAGTGACGCGGACAGGGGAAGCAATCAGCCCCAGCATTTT
TRBV5-6	TRBD1	-	TRBJ1-5	CASSPAGGAGNQPQHF	TGTGCCAGCAGCCCTGCAGGGGGCGCGGGCAATCAGCCCCAGCATTTT
TRBV5-1	TRBD1	-	TRBJ1-3	CASSSGTGISGNTIYF	TGCGCCAGCAGCTCGGGGACAGGGATCTCTGGAAACACCATATATTTT
TRBV4-1	-	few	TRBJ2-2	CASSQDWQVTGELFF	TGCGCCAGCAGCCAAGATTGGCAGGTGACCGGGGAGCTGTTTTTT
TRBV7-2	-	-	TRBJ1-5	CASSVMGPNQPQHF	TGTGCCAGCAGCGTGATGGGGCCTAATCAGCCCCAGCATTTT
TRBV6-6	TRBD1	-	TRBJ1-2	CASSSSTGTYGYTF	TGTGCCAGCAGTTCGTCGACAGGGACCTATGGCTACACCTTC
TRBV7-9	TRBD2	once	TRBJ2-3	CASSRLAPSTDTQYF	TGTGCCAGCAGTCGACTAGCGCCTAGCACAGATACGCAGTATTTT
TRBV20-1	TRBD2	once	TRBJ2-1	CSACGTSGLYNEQFF	TGCAGTGCTTGTGGGACTAGCGGGTTGTACAATGAGCAGTTCTTC
TRBV7-9	TRBD1	-	TRBJ2-7	CASSPGQGKTHEQYF	TGTGCCAGCAGCCCAGGACAGGGGAAAACCCACGAGCAGTACTTC
TRBV10-3	-	once	TRBJ2-4	CAISEHTKNIQYF	TGTGCCATCAGTGAACATACGAAAAACATTCAGTACTTC
TRBV6-5	TRBD1	once	TRBJ2-4	CASSRGTGSIQYF	TGTGCCAGCAGCCGAGGGACAGGGAGCATTCAGTACTTC
TRBV12-3/TRBV12-4	TRBD1	-	TRBJ1-1	CASSSTGVSEAFF	TGTGCCAGCAGTTCCACAGGGGTGTCTGAAGCTTTCTTT
TRBV2	-	-	TRBJ1-4	CASSETRTNEKLFF	TGTGCCAGCAGTGAAACCAGAACTAATGAAAAACTGTTTTTT
TRBV5-1	TRBD1	-	TRBJ1-5	CASRLDRVQPQHF	TGCGCCAGCAGATTAGACAGGGTTCAGCCCCAGCATTTT
TRBV2	TRBD1	few	TRBJ2-3	CASSGQGQRTDTQYF	TGTGCCAGCAGCGGACAGGGCCAACGGACAGATACGCAGTATTTT
TRBV6-2/TRBV6-3	-	-	TRBJ2-3	CASSSPGDGTDTQYF	TGTGCCAGCAGTTCCCCAGGGGACGGCACAGATACGCAGTATTTT
TRBV12-3/TRBV12-4	TRBD2	-	TRBJ2-2	CASQLAGGELFF	TGTGCCAGCCAACTAGCGGGGGGGGAGCTGTTTTTT
TRBV7-9	TRBD1	-	TRBJ2-1	CASSLTGGGYNEQFF	TGTGCCAGCAGCTTAACAGGGGGCGGGTACAATGAGCAGTTCTTC
TRBV4-3	-	-	TRBJ1-1	CASSQERLNTEAFF	TGCGCCAGCAGCCAAGAGCGGCTTAACACTGAAGCTTTCTTT
TRBV12-3/TRBV12-4	-	-	TRBJ2-2	CASSLRVAGELFF	TGTGCCAGCAGTTTACGCGTTGCCGGGGAGCTGTTTTTT
TRBV18	TRBD1	few	TRBJ1-5	CASSGGTGESQPQHF	TGTGCCAGCTCCGGCGGGACAGGGGAAAGTCAGCCCCAGCATTTT
TRBV21-1	-	-	TRBJ1-1	CASSIPGGNTEAFF	TGTGCCAGCAGCATCCCAGGGGGGAACACTGAAGCTTTCTTT
TRBV30	-	-	TRBJ2-7	CAWSPARGTYEQYF	TGTGCCTGGAGTCCAGCTCGGGGAACCTACGAGCAGTACTTC
TRBV7-8	TRBD1	-	TRBJ1-4	CASSLSNRGTNEKLFF	TGTGCCAGCAGCTTATCAAACAGGGGGACTAATGAAAAACTGTTTTTT
TRBV19	-	-	TRBJ1-2	CASRLGRGGGYTF	TGTGCCAGTCGTTTAGGACGGGGGGGTGGCTACACCTTC
TRBV4-1	-	-	TRBJ1-5	CASSPTSRDQPQHF	TGCGCCAGCAGCCCCACAAGTCGGGATCAGCCCCAGCATTTT
TRBV9	-	-	TRBJ1-4	CASSVVRGRGGEKLFF	TGTGCCAGCAGCGTAGTGAGAGGCAGGGGCGGTGAAAAACTGTTTTTT
TRBV30	-	-	TRBJ1-5	CAWSVPGVEGNQPQHF	TGTGCCTGGAGTGTACCAGGGGTTGAAGGCAATCAGCCCCAGCATTTT
TRBV29-1	TRBD1	-	TRBJ1-2	CSVGETGLRGYTF	TGCAGCGTTGGGGAGACAGGGCTGCGAGGCTACACCTTC
TRBV5-6	-	-	TRBJ1-1	CASSLGGRVTEAFF	TGTGCCAGCAGCTTAGGGGGACGGGTAACTGAAGCTTTCTTT
TRBV9	-	once	TRBJ1-2	CASSVASREGLYGYTF	TGTGCCAGCAGCGTAGCTTCCAGGGAGGGACTCTATGGCTACACCTTC
TRBV3-1/TRBV3-2	TRBD2	-	TRBJ2-7	CASSPLAGARSSYEQYF	TGTGCCAGCAGCCCCCTAGCGGGGGCTAGGAGCTCCTACGAGCAGTACTTC
TRBV2	-	-	TRBJ1-4	CASSRGDTRNEKLFF	TGTGCCAGCTCCAGAGGGGACACAAGGAATGAAAAACTGTTTTTT
TRBV11-1	TRBD1	-	TRBJ2-5	CASSSGDRGETQYF	TGTGCCAGCAGCTCCGGGGACAGGGGAGAGACCCAGTACTTC
TRBV19	TRBD1	-	TRBJ2-2	CASSIGTVNTGELFF	TGTGCCAGTAGTATCGGGACAGTCAACACCGGGGAGCTGTTTTTT
TRBV30	-	-	TRBJ1-5	CAWSVRSNQPQHF	TGTGCCTGGAGTGTGCGTAGCAATCAGCCCCAGCATTTT
TRBV19	TRBD1	-	TRBJ1-2	CASSIRDRGNYGYTF	TGTGCCAGTAGCATCCGGGACAGGGGAAACTATGGCTACACCTTC